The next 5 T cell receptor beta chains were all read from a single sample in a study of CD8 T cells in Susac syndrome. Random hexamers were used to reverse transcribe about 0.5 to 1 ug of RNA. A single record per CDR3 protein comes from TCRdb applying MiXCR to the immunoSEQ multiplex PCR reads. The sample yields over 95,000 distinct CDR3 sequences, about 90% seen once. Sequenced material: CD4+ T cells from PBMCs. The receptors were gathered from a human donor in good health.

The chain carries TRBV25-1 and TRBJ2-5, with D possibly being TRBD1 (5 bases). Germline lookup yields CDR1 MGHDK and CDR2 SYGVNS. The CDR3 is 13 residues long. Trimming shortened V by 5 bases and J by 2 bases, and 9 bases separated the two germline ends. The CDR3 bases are TGTGCCAGCAGTCCCTCAGGGCAAGAGACCCAGTACTTC. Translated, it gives CASSPSGQETQYF.

CDR3 bases: TGTGCCAGCAGTACACAGGGATCTCTAACTCCCTCCTACAATGAGCAGTTCTTC. It codes for CASSTQGSLTPSYNEQFF. The chain couples TRBV6-2 or TRBV6-3 to TRBJ2-1, with a tentative D call TRBD1 (6 bases). V shed 5 bases and J shed 0 bases, with 20 bases lying between them. The CDR3 runs to 18 residues. CDR1 and CDR2 (germline): MNHEY, SVGEGT.

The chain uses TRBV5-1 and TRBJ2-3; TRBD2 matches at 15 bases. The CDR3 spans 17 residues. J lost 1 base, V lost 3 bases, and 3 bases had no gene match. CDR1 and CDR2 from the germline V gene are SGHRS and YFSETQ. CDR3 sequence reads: CASSSRTSGGGTDTQYF. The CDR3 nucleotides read TGCGCCAGCAGCTCGAGGACTAGCGGGGGGGGCACAGATACGCAGTATTTT.

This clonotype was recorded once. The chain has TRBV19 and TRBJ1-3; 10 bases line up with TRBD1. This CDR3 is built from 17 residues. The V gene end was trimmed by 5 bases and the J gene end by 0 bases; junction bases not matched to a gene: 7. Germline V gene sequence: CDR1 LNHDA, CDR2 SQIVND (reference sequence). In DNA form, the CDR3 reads TGTGCCAGTAGTGCAACGACAGGGGGCGGCTCTGGAAACACCATATATTTT. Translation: CASSATTGGGSGNTIYF.

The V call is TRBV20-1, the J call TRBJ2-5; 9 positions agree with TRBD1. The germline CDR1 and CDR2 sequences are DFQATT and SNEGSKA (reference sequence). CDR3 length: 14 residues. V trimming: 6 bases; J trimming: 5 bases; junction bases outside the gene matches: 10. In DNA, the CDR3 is TGCAGTGCCAATCCGGGACAGGGCGGGGAGACCCAGTACTTC. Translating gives CSANPGQGGETQYF.